These 21 T cell receptor beta chains came from one sample sequenced in a study of cytomegalovirus exposure and HLA in healthy donors. Measured with immunoSEQ multiplex PCR; TCRdb has only the in-frame clones, and not every one. The sample lists fewer than 200,000 clones; approximately 86% were seen once. The specimen sequenced was PBMCs. These receptors originate from a woman under 30 in good health and CMV-seronegative.

This chain links TRBV7-2 with TRBJ1-2; TRBD1 aligns across 7 bases. Germline CDR1 reads SGHTA; CDR2 reads FQGNSA. The V segment lost 4 bases and the J segment 4 bases; nucleotides outside the gene matches: 6. This CDR3 has 14 residues. CDR3 DNA: TGTGCCAGCAGCTCCCAGGGGGAGCCCTATGGCTACACCTTC. Protein product: CASSSQGEPYGYTF.

This chain links TRBV7-9 with TRBJ1-3, with no clear D. V gave up 3 bases and J gave up 1 base, with 10 bases separating them. Germline values: CDR1 SEHNR, CDR2 FQNEAQ (reference sequence). The CDR3 runs 15 residues. Written as DNA, the CDR3 is TGTGCCAGCAGCTTCGGGAGGACTTCTGGAAACACCATATATTTT. The encoded protein is CASSFGRTSGNTIYF.

This chain joins TRBV9 and TRBJ2-7; a possible D gene is TRBD1 (5 bases). CDR1 is SGDLS, CDR2 YYNGEE, per germline. The V end lost 3 bases, the J end lost 4 bases, and 8 bases lay between the germline ends. There are 12 residues in the CDR3. CDR3 DNA sequence: TGTGCCAGCAGCGGTCCAGGGTACGAGCAGTACTTC. Protein sequence: CASSGPGYEQYF. Looking up the rest from reference TRBV9 and TRBJ2-7 gives the full variable domain: DSGVTQTPKHLITATGQRVTLRCSPRSGDLSVYWYQQSLDQGLQFLIQYYNGEERAKGNILERFSAQQFPDLHSELNLSSLELGDSALYFCASSGPGYEQYFGPGTRLTVT.

The V call is TRBV18, the J call TRBJ2-7, with 9 bases aligning to TRBD2. V lost 3 bases, J lost 4 bases, and 7 bases stayed unmatched. In germline, CDR1 is KGHSH, CDR2 LQKENI. The CDR3 sequence is 15 residues long. For the CDR3, the DNA is TGTGCCAGCTCACCGAAATGGGGACTAGCATACGAGCAGTACTTC. Translation gives CASSPKWGLAYEQYF.

The chain is built from TRBV7-2 and TRBJ2-7; 7 positions agree with TRBD1. V was clipped by 4 bases and J by 5 bases; unmatched bases: 8. CDR3 size: 14 residues. The germline CDR1 and CDR2 sequences are SGHTA and FQGNSA. The CDR3: CASSYQGQGDEQYF. CDR3 DNA: TGTGCCAGCAGCTACCAAGGTCAGGGGGACGAGCAGTACTTC.

At least ten counts were recorded for this clone. The gene calls are TRBV21-1 and TRBJ1-2; whether TRBD1, the table's D call, matches the DNA was not checked. TRBV21-1 constitutes a pseudogene. CDR3 length: 15 residues. CDR3 protein: CASSKGLSVNYGYTF. The CDR3 coding sequence is TGTGCCAGCAGCAAAGGGCTTTCAGTTAACTATGGCTACACCTTC.

The sample holds a few counts of this clone. The same CDR3 also results from other DNA sequences found in this sample. This chain uses TRBV9 with TRBJ1-2, with 7 positions matching TRBD1. Germline values: CDR1 SGDLS, CDR2 YYNGEE. The ends lost 2 bases at V and 7 bases at J; junction bases unmatched: 2. This CDR3 comprises 12 residues. Written as DNA, the CDR3 is TGTGCCAGCAGCGTTCCAGGGGGTGGCTACACCTTC. Translation gives CASSVPGGGYTF.

The chain combines TRBV5-1 with TRBJ2-7, with a tentative D call TRBD2 (5 bases). Trimming removed 4 bases at V and 0 bases at J, with 14 bases between. The germline V gene encodes CDR1 SGHRS and CDR2 YFSETQ. The length of the CDR3 is 15 residues. The chain's CDR3 is CASSPSGSYSYEQYF. CDR3 nucleotides: TGCGCCAGCAGCCCGAGCGGTTCCTACTCCTACGAGCAGTACTTC.

The rearrangement uses TRBV5-1 and TRBJ2-7; 9 positions agree with TRBD1. The V segment lost 2 bases and the J segment 5 bases; nucleotides outside the gene matches: 8. Per germline, CDR1 SGHRS and CDR2 YFSETQ. The CDR3 length is 15 residues. CDR3 residues: CASSFPGGQGDEQYF. The CDR3 coding sequence is TGCGCCAGCAGCTTTCCCGGGGGACAGGGCGACGAGCAGTACTTC.

This clone was found a few times. This rearrangement joins TRBV5-6 to TRBJ1-2, with TRBD1 identical over 10 bases. The CDR3 contains 16 residues. Germline values: CDR1 SGHDT, CDR2 YYEEEE. The V segment lost 0 bases and the J segment 1 base; nucleotides outside the gene matches: 3. The CDR3 spells CASSLVGDRGNYGYTF. CDR3 coding DNA: TGTGCCAGCAGCTTGGTAGGGGACAGGGGTAACTATGGCTACACCTTC.

The rearrangement uses TRBV19 and TRBJ1-2; D is perhaps TRBD1 (6 bases). Trimming cost V 8 bases and J 0 bases, with 13 bases left between them. CDR1 is LNHDA, CDR2 SQIVND, per germline (reference sequence). There are 14 residues in the CDR3. The DNA of the CDR3 is TGTGCCAGTGATCCGGGACATACTAACTATGGCTACACCTTC. This sequence encodes CASDPGHTNYGYTF.

The V gene is TRBV2, the J gene TRBJ2-5; TRBD2 aligns across 8 bases. Germline values: CDR1 SNHLY, CDR2 FYNNEI. The CDR3 has 17 amino acids. The V gene end was trimmed by 4 bases and the J gene end by 5 bases; junction bases not matched to a gene: 15. CDR3 sequence (DNA): TGTGCCAGCAGTGGCTCCAGACTAGCGCCCCGAGGGGAGACCCAGTACTTC. It specifies CASSGSRLAPRGETQYF.

The CDR3 loop reads CASSQDTINTEAFF. The CDR3 nucleotides are TGCGCCAGCAGTCAGGACACCATCAACACTGAAGCTTTCTTT. The chain carries TRBV5-1 and TRBJ1-1; D perhaps matches TRBD1 (5 bases). Trimming shortened V by 5 bases and J by 2 bases, and 13 bases separated the two germline ends. Germline assignment: CDR1 SGHRS and CDR2 YFSETQ. The length of the CDR3 is 14 residues.

The chain is built from TRBV29-1 and TRBJ2-1; 7 bases fit TRBD2. After removal of 4 bases from V and 1 base from J, the junction contained 19 bases not matched to a gene. CDR3 size: 19 residues. Germline values: CDR1 SQVTM, CDR2 ANQGSEA. CDR3 protein: CSVVKREVSRIRSYNEQFF. CDR3 nucleotides: TGCAGCGTTGTGAAGCGGGAAGTTTCGCGGATCCGGTCCTACAATGAGCAGTTCTTC.

V gene TRBV30 combines with J gene TRBJ1-1, with D hard to call. Germline loops: CDR1 GTSNPN, CDR2 SVGIG (reference sequence). This CDR3 has 15 amino acids. Trimming removed 2 bases from V and 0 bases from J, with 13 bases in between. CDR3 nucleotide sequence: TGTGCCTGGAGTTTATCACAGCTTTTGAACACTGAAGCTTTCTTT. Translating gives CAWSLSQLLNTEAFF.

The chain is built from TRBV28 and TRBJ1-4; no clear D. This CDR3 has 14 amino acids. Germline V CDR1 and CDR2: MDHEN, SYDVKM. V lost 4 bases to trimming and J lost 5 bases, with 11 bases between them. CDR3: CASSSGSHNEKLFF. The CDR3 DNA follows: TGTGCCAGCAGTTCCGGGAGCCACAATGAAAAACTGTTTTTT.

The chain links TRBV2 to TRBJ1-1; D possibly corresponds to TRBD1 (5 bases). V was clipped by 8 bases and J by 4 bases, with 14 bases between them. Germline V CDR1 and CDR2: SNHLY, FYNNEI. The CDR3 covers 13 residues. Here the CDR3 reads CASEGWGGTEAFF. CDR3 DNA: TGTGCCAGCGAGGGGTGGGGGGGCACTGAAGCTTTCTTT.

J is TRBJ2-6 and V is TRBV5-6, with TRBD1 matching over 9 bases. This CDR3 spans 18 amino acids. V shed 4 bases and J 4 bases; nucleotides not matched to a gene: 12. Germline V gives CDR1 SGHDT, CDR2 YYEEEE. CDR3: CASSPPGQGVRGANVLTF. As DNA, the CDR3 is TGTGCCAGCAGCCCCCCGGGACAGGGTGTGCGCGGGGCCAACGTCCTGACTTTC.

This rearrangement joins TRBV7-9 to TRBJ1-6; 10 nucleotides line up with TRBD1. V was pared by 5 bases and J by 7 bases, with 5 bases of the junction left unmatched. This CDR3 has 15 residues. Per germline, CDR1 SEHNR and CDR2 FQNEAQ (reference sequence). CDR3 sequence (DNA): TGTGCCAGCAGCGGAGGGACAGGGGACAATTCACCCCTCCACTTT. Translating gives CASSGGTGDNSPLHF.

This chain connects TRBV5-6 to TRBJ2-2; no clear D. CDR3 length: 11 amino acids. V was cut by 3 bases and J by 9 bases, with 6 bases left in between. Germline-derived CDR1 and CDR2 are SGHDT and YYEEEE. Here the CDR3 DNA reads TGTGCCAGCAGCTCCCAAAGGGAGCTGTTTTTT. Amino acid sequence: CASSSQRELFF.

This chain connects TRBV18 to TRBJ2-7; D is perhaps TRBD2 (6 bases). The CDR3 consists of 15 residues. V was shortened by 1 base and J by 0 bases, with 10 bases between the two germline ends. Germline assignment: CDR1 KGHSH and CDR2 LQKENI. The CDR3 DNA reads TGTGCCAGCTCACCACAGGCGGGGAGCTCCTACGAGCAGTACTTC. Residues: CASSPQAGSSYEQYF.